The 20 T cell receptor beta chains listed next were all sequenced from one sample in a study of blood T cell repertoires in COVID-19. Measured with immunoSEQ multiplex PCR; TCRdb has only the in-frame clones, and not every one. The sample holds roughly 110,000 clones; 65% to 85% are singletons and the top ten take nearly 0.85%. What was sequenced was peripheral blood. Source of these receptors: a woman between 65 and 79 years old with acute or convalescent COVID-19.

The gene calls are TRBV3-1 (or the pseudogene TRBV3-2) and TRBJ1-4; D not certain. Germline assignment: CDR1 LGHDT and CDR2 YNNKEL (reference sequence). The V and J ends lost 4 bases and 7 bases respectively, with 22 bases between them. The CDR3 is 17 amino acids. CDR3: CASSLRVPQKYGEKLFF. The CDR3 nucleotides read TGTGCCAGCAGCCTCCGGGTCCCCCAAAAGTACGGTGAAAAACTGTTTTTT.

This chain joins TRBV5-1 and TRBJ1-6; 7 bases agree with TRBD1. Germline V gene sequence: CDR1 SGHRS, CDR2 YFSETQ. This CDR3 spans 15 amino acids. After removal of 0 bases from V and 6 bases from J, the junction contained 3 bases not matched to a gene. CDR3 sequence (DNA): TGCGCCAGCAGCTTGGACAGGGGAGGTAATTCACCCCTCCACTTT. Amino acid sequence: CASSLDRGGNSPLHF. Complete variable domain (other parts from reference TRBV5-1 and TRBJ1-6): KAGVTQTPRYLIKTRGQQVTLSCSPISGHRSVSWYQQTPGQGLQFLFEYFSETQRNKGNFPGRFSGRQFSNSRSEMNVSTLELGDSALYLCASSLDRGGNSPLHFGNGTRLTVT.

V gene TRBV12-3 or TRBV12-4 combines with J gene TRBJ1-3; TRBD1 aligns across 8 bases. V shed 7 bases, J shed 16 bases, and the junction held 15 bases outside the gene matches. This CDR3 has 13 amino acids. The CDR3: CASTSSPGQGFYF. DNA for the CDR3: TGTGCCAGCACCTCCTCCCCCGGACAGGGATTCTATTTT.

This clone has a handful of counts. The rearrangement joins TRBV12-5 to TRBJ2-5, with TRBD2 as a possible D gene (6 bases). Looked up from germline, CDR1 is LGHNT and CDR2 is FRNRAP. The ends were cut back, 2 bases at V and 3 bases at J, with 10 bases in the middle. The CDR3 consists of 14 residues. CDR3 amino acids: CASGLPLAEETQYF. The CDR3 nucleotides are TGTGCTAGTGGTTTGCCTTTAGCGGAAGAGACCCAGTACTTC.

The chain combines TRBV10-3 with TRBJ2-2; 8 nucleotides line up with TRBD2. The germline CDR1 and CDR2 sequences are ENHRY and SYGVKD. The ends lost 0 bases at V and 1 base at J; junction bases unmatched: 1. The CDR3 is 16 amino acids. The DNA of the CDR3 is TGTGCCATCAGTGAGTCCCTAGCGGGGAACACCGGGGAGCTGTTTTTT. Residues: CAISESLAGNTGELFF.

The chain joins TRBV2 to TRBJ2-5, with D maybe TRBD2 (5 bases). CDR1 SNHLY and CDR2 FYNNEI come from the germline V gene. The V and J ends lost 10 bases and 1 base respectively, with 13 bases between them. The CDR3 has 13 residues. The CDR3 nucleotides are TGTGCCACCGCTCGGGGTGCCCAAGAGACCCAGTACTTC. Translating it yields CATARGAQETQYF.

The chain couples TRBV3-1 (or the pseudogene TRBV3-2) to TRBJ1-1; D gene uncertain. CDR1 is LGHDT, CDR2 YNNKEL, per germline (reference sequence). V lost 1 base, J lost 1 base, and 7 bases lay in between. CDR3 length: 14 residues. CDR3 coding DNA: TGTGCCAGCAGCCAAGGGCACCGGAACACTGAAGCTTTCTTT. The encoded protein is CASSQGHRNTEAFF.

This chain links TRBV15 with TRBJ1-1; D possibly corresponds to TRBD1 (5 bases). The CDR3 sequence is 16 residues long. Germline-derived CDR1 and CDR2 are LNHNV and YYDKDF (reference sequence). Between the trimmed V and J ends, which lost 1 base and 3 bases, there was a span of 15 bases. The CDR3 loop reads CATSRGRGSGDTEAFF. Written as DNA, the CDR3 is TGTGCCACCAGCAGAGGGCGGGGCAGCGGGGACACTGAAGCTTTCTTT.

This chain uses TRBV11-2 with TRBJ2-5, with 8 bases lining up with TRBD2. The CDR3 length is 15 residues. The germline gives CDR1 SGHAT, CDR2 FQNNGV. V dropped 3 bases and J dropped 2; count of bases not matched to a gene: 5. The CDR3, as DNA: TGTGCCAGCAGCTTGCGACTAGCGCTACAAGAGACCCAGTACTTC. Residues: CASSLRLALQETQYF.

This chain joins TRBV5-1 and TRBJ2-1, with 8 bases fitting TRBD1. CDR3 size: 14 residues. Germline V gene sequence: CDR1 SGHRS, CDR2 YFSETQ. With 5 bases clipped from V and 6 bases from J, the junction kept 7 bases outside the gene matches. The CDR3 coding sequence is TGCGCCAGCAGTCGACAGGGGAGGAGCAATGAGCAGTTCTTC. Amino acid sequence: CASSRQGRSNEQFF.

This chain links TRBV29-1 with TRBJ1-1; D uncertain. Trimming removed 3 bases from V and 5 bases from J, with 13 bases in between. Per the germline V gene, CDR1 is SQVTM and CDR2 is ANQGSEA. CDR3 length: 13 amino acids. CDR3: CSVDEGGRTEAFF. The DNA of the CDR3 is TGCAGCGTTGACGAGGGTGGAAGGACTGAAGCTTTCTTT.

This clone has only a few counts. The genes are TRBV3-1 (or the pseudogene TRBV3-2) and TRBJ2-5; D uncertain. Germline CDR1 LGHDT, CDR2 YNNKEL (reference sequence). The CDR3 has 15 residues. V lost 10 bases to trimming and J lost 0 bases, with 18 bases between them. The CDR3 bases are TGTGCCACCGACTTGTCAACGGCGTACCAAGAGACCCAGTACTTC. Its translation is CATDLSTAYQETQYF.

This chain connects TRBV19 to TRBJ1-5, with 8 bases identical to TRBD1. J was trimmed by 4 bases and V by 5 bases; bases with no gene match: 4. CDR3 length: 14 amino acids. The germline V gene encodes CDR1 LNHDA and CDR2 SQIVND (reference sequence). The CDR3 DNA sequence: TGTGCCAGTAGTCTGGGGGACAGGAATCAGCCCCAGCATTTT. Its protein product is CASSLGDRNQPQHF.

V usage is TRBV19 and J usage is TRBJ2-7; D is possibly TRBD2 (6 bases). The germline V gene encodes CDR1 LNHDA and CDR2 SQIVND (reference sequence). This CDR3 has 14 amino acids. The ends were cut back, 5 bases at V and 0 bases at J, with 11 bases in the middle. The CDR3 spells CASSVTSSSYEQYF. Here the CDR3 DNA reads TGTGCCAGTAGTGTGACTAGTTCCTCCTACGAGCAGTACTTC.

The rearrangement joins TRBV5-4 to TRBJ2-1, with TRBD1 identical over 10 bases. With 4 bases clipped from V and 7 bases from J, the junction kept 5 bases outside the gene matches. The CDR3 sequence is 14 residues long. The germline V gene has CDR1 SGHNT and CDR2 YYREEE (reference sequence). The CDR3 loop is CASSGQGVGNEQFF. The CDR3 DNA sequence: TGTGCCAGCAGCGGACAGGGGGTAGGGAATGAGCAGTTCTTC.

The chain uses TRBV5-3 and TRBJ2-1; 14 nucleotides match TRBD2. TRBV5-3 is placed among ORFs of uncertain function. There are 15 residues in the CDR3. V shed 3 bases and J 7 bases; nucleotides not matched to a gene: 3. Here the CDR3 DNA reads TGTGCCAGAAGCTACCGGACTAGCGGGAGGAATGAGCAGTTCTTC. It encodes CARSYRTSGRNEQFF.

The CDR3 nucleotides read TGTGCCAGCAGCCAAGAGACACCCAACAATGAGCAGTTCTTC. Translated, it gives CASSQETPNNEQFF. This chain connects TRBV3-1 (or the pseudogene TRBV3-2) to TRBJ2-1, with unresolved D. Per germline, CDR1 LGHDT and CDR2 YNNKEL (reference sequence). V was trimmed by 0 bases and J by 5 bases, leaving 8 bases between them. This CDR3 is built from 14 residues.

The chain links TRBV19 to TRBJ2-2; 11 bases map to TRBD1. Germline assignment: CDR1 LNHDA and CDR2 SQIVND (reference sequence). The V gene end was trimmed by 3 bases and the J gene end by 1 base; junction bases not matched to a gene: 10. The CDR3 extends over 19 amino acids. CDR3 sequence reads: CASSIRDRGLEGNTGELFF. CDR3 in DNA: TGTGCCAGTAGTATCAGGGACAGGGGGTTAGAGGGGAACACCGGGGAGCTGTTTTTT.

The CDR3 here is CASEQGATNEKLFF. For the CDR3, the DNA is TGTGCCAGTGAACAGGGGGCGACTAATGAAAAACTGTTTTTT. The chain recombines TRBV19 with TRBJ1-4; 9 nucleotides match TRBD1. The CDR3 contains 14 residues. Per the germline V gene, CDR1 is LNHDA and CDR2 is SQIVND (reference sequence). V gave up 8 bases and J gave up 2 bases; unmatched junction bases: 3.

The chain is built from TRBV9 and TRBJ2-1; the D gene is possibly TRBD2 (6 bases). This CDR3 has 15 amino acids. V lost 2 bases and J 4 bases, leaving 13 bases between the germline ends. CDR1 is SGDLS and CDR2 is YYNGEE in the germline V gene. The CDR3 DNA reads TGTGCCAGCAGCGTGTCCGGGACTCATTACAATGAGCAGTTCTTC. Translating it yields CASSVSGTHYNEQFF.